The T cell receptor (beta chain) described here comes from a study of T cell changes during pregnancy in multiple sclerosis. Looked up from germline, CDR1 is LNHDA and CDR2 is SQIVND (reference sequence). Trimming at V came to 3 bases and at J to 5 bases, leaving 10 bases not matched to a gene. This CDR3 is built from 16 residues. Profiling relied on immunoSEQ multiplex PCR, and the TCRdb table lists in-frame clones only, not all of them. The data show about 75,000 clones, with 70% to 90% seen just once and more than 0.8% held by the top ten. The sequences come from peripheral blood, collected in the first trimester of pregnancy. The rearrangement links TRBV19 to TRBJ1-2, with 9 nucleotides matching TRBD1. The clonotype originates from a female donor in good health, enrolled as a control in a pregnancy study. CDR3 DNA: TGTGCCAGTAGTATGGGGACAGGGTCTTCCGTTTATGGCTACACCTTC. Its translation is CASSMGTGSSVYGYTF.